This T cell receptor (beta chain) was identified in a study of blood T cell repertoires in COVID-19. The repertoire was sequenced with immunoSEQ multiplex PCR; TCRdb's copy has only in-frame clones and lacks some. Altogether some 700,000 clones are present, just under 90% being singletons, with the ten largest covering around 0.3%. V shed 0 bases, J shed 3 bases, and the junction held 10 bases outside the gene matches. The length of the CDR3 is 17 residues. CDR1 and CDR2 (germline): SGHRS, YFSETQ. Sequenced input: peripheral blood. This sequence was found in a woman aged 18-35 years with acute or convalescent COVID-19. The chain recombines TRBV5-1 with TRBJ2-5; the match to TRBD2 covers 8 bases. CDR3 in DNA: TGCGCCAGCAGCTTGGCCAGGGTACTAGCGGACAAAGAGACCCAGTACTTC. The encoded protein is CASSLARVLADKETQYF.